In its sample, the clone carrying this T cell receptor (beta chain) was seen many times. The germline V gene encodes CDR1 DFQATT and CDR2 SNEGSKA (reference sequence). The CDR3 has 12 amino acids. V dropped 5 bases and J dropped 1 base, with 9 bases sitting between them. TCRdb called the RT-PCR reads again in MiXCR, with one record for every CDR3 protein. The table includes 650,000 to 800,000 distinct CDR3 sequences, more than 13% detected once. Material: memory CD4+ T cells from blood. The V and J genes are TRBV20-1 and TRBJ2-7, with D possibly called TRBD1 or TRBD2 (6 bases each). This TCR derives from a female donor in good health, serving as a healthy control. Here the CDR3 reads CSAGGLSYEQYF. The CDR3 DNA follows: TGCAGTGCTGGGGGGCTGTCCTACGAGCAGTACTTC.